The sequence of this TCR beta chain was determined in a study of blood T cell repertoires in COVID-19. Study details: Nucleic acid was either cDNA or gDNA, and it came from T cells, B-cell-depleted T cells, or PBMCs.

The CDR3 is 14 residues long. The germline CDR1 and CDR2 sequences are LNHDA and SQIVND (reference sequence). Trimming pared 7 bases from V and 13 bases from J, leaving 20 bases between. Clones were read by immunoSEQ multiplex PCR, and TCRdb kept only the in-frame ones, dropping some. The table shows over 250,000 clones, with 80% to 90% occurring only once. This clonotype was obtained from a woman in her 70s with acute or convalescent COVID-19. The sample was peripheral blood. The chain couples TRBV19 to TRBJ1-6; D unresolved. DNA for the CDR3: TGTGCCAGTAACAAGCTGACTGCCGAATCGCCCCTCCACTTT. Amino acid sequence: CASNKLTAESPLHF.